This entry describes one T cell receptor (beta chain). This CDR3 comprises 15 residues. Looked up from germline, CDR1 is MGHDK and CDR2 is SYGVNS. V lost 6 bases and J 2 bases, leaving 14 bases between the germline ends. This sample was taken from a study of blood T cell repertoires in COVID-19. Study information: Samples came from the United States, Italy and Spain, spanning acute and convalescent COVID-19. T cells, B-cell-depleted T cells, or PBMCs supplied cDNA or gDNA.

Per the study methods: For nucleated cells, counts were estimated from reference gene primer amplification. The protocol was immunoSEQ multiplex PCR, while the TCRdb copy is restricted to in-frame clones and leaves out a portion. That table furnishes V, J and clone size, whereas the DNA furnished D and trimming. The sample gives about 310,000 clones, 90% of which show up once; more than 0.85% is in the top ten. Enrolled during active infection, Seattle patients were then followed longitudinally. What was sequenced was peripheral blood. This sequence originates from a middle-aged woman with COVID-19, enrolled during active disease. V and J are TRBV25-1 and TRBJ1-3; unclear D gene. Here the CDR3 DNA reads TGTGCCAGCAGGGGAGCTACAGATCCTGGAAACACCATATATTTT. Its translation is CASRGATDPGNTIYF.